The 8 T cell receptor beta chains below were found in one sample sequenced in a study of blood T cell repertoires in COVID-19. Generated by immunoSEQ multiplex PCR, the TCRdb table keeps only in-frame clones and is missing some. This sample has roughly 200,000 clones, with 86% found just once. The sequencing sample was made of PBMCs or T cells enriched from blood (not recorded which). The source is a woman aged 40 to 50 with acute COVID-19.

The chain employs TRBV6-1 and TRBJ1-1; the D is unclear. Germline V gene sequence: CDR1 MNHNS, CDR2 SASEGT. V dropped 2 bases and J dropped 11 bases, with 12 bases sitting between them. The CDR3 totals 12 residues. The chain's CDR3 is CASSEWQSRAFF. DNA for the CDR3: TGTGCCAGCAGTGAATGGCAGTCTCGCGCTTTCTTT.

This sequence joins TRBV19 and TRBJ1-2; D is undetermined. Germline-derived CDR1 and CDR2 are LNHDA and SQIVND (reference sequence). With 0 bases removed from V and 0 bases from J, the gap between germline ends came to 11 bases. This CDR3 is built from 16 residues. CDR3 coding DNA: TGTGCCAGTAGTATAGATCTGCTGTCAGCTAACTATGGCTACACCTTC. Translation gives CASSIDLLSANYGYTF.

This clone has a single count. The V and J genes are TRBV7-9 and TRBJ1-2; D call uncertain. The CDR3 spans 12 residues. Germline CDR1 and CDR2: SEHNR and FQNEAQ (reference sequence). V lost 3 bases, J lost 4 bases, and 6 bases lay in between. The CDR3 sequence: CASSFDSYGYTF. As DNA, the CDR3 is TGTGCCAGCAGCTTCGACTCCTATGGCTACACCTTC.

The J gene is TRBJ1-5, the V gene TRBV2, with no clear D. Trimming removed 1 base at V and 4 bases at J, with 11 bases between. From germline, CDR1 is SNHLY and CDR2 FYNNEI. The CDR3 loop spans 15 amino acids. The DNA for the CDR3 is TGTGCCAGCAGTGAAGATCGGCAGGTTAATCAGCCCCAGCATTTT. Encoded protein: CASSEDRQVNQPQHF.

The rearrangement links TRBV25-1 to TRBJ1-1; TRBD1 aligns across 7 bases. The CDR3 loop spans 14 amino acids. Per the germline V gene, CDR1 is MGHDK and CDR2 is SYGVNS. Losses at the gene ends were 4 bases for V and 7 bases for J; bases not matched to a gene: 9. The CDR3 protein is CASSAMSGGSEAFF. The CDR3 coding sequence is TGTGCCAGCAGTGCTATGTCAGGGGGAAGTGAAGCTTTCTTT.

CDR3 amino acids: CACGTSGGSGNEQFF. The CDR3 DNA follows: TGTGCCTGCGGGACTAGCGGGGGCTCAGGGAATGAGCAGTTCTTC. The V call is TRBV30, the J call TRBJ2-1; 14 nucleotides line up with TRBD2. J lost 7 bases, V lost 6 bases, and 8 bases had no gene match. Germline assignment: CDR1 GTSNPN and CDR2 SVGIG (reference sequence). This CDR3 is 15 amino acids long.

This clone was detected once. J is TRBJ2-1 and V is TRBV27; D gene unclear. CDR1 is MNHEY, CDR2 SMNVEV, per germline (reference sequence). V lost 3 bases, J lost 1 base, and 19 bases lay in between. CDR3 length: 18 amino acids. The CDR3 sequence: CASSFGMAAVPSYNEQFF. In DNA, the CDR3 is TGTGCCAGCAGTTTCGGTATGGCGGCAGTGCCATCCTACAATGAGCAGTTCTTC.

Here the CDR3 reads CASSDVLIGTGDNSPLHF. The CDR3 coding sequence is TGTGCCAGCAGTGACGTCCTAATAGGGACAGGGGATAATTCACCCCTCCACTTT. The rearrangement uses TRBV2 and TRBJ1-6; 10 bases are shared with TRBD1. V dropped 3 bases and J dropped 5; count of bases not matched to a gene: 10. CDR3 length: 18 residues. Germline values: CDR1 SNHLY, CDR2 FYNNEI.